Each of the 9 T cell receptor beta chains below was sequenced from the same sample in a study of control samples from healthy donors and cancer patients. Data came from immunoSEQ multiplex PCR; TCRdb stores just in-frame clones and leaves some out. The repertoire has fewer than 200,000 clones, 80% to 90% of them found once; the top ten carry over 4%. The source material was blood. These receptors were obtained from a woman under 40 in good health.

The J gene is TRBJ1-6, the V gene TRBV19; 9 positions match TRBD1. Trimming took 4 bases from V and 11 from J; bases not matched to a gene: 12. This CDR3 is built from 16 residues. CDR1 and CDR2 from the germline V gene are LNHDA and SQIVND (reference sequence). The chain's CDR3 is CASSNRHRDRAAPLHF. DNA for the CDR3: TGTGCCAGTAGTAACAGACACCGGGACAGGGCCGCACCCCTCCACTTT.

The J gene is TRBJ1-2, the V gene TRBV5-1; 8 positions agree with TRBD1. This CDR3 is built from 14 residues. V shed 4 bases, J shed 7 bases, and the junction held 9 bases outside the gene matches. Germline V gene lookup returns CDR1 SGHRS and CDR2 YFSETQ. CDR3 DNA sequence: TGCGCCAGCAGCGACCCAGGGGGCGACGGTGGCTACACCTTC. It yields the protein CASSDPGGDGGYTF.

The rearrangement links TRBV5-6 to TRBJ1-4; 10 bases fit TRBD1. The V and J ends lost 4 bases and 6 bases, in that order; junction bases with no gene match: 6. The CDR3 totals 15 residues. Germline loops: CDR1 SGHDT, CDR2 YYEEEE. CDR3 amino acids: CASSRAGTGDEKLFF. Written as DNA, the CDR3 is TGTGCCAGCAGCAGGGCCGGGACAGGGGATGAAAAACTGTTTTTT.

The V call is TRBV18, the J call TRBJ1-2; 9 bases are shared with TRBD1. Trimming at V came to 4 bases and at J to 9 bases, leaving 15 bases not matched to a gene. The CDR3 totals 16 residues. CDR1 and CDR2 from the germline V gene are KGHSH and LQKENI. CDR3 sequence reads: CASSQRTGEMGSRYTF. CDR3 DNA sequence: TGTGCCAGCTCACAAAGGACAGGGGAGATGGGTAGTCGCTACACCTTC.

This clone was recorded once. V usage is TRBV5-1 and J usage is TRBJ1-1, with TRBD1 as a possible D gene (6 bases). This CDR3 has 16 amino acids. Trimming removed 3 bases at V and 0 bases at J, with 15 bases between. Germline V CDR1 and CDR2: SGHRS, YFSETQ. The CDR3: CASSSRQATMNTEAFF. CDR3 nucleotides: TGCGCCAGCAGCTCACGACAGGCCACTATGAACACTGAAGCTTTCTTT. Together with reference TRBV5-1 and TRBJ1-1, the CDR3 gives the full variable domain: KAGVTQTPRYLIKTRGQQVTLSCSPISGHRSVSWYQQTPGQGLQFLFEYFSETQRNKGNFPGRFSGRQFSNSRSEMNVSTLELGDSALYLCASSSRQATMNTEAFFGQGTRLTVV.

A few counts support this clone. The gene calls are TRBV5-5 and TRBJ2-1; TRBD1 might be the D (5 bases). Germline CDR1 SGHKS, CDR2 YYEKEE (reference sequence). This CDR3 is built from 15 residues. V lost 1 base and J lost 6, with 14 bases in between. The CDR3: CASSLLRRDGNEQFF. CDR3 DNA: TGTGCCAGCAGCTTGTTGCGCAGGGATGGCAATGAGCAGTTCTTC.

Remarks on this clone: Other DNA sequences in this sample translate to the same CDR3. The chain is built from TRBV27 and TRBJ1-2; maybe TRBD1 (5 bases). V was cut by 3 bases and J by 6 bases, with 11 bases left in between. CDR1 is MNHEY and CDR2 is SMNVEV in the germline V gene (reference sequence). The CDR3 length is 13 residues. In DNA, the CDR3 is TGTGCCAGCAGTTTGTCTACGGGGCATGGCTACACCTTC. Amino acid sequence: CASSLSTGHGYTF.

This chain connects TRBV12-5 to TRBJ2-1, with 8 bases matching TRBD2. The trim removed 9 bases at V and 3 bases at J, leaving 4 bases unmatched. Germline-derived CDR1 and CDR2 are LGHNT and FRNRAP. The CDR3 loop spans 13 amino acids. The CDR3 coding sequence is TGTGCTAGCAAGCGGGGGTTCTACAATGAGCAGTTCTTC. Translated: CASKRGFYNEQFF. Full variable domain (outside the CDR3, taken from reference TRBV12-5 and TRBJ2-1): DARVTQTPRHKVTEMGQEVTMRCQPILGHNTVFWYRQTMMQGLELLAYFRNRAPLDDSGMPKDRFSAEMPDATLATLKIQPSEPRDSAVYFCASKRGFYNEQFFGPGTRLTVL.

The gene calls are TRBV28 and TRBJ1-1; possibly TRBD1 for D (5 bases). CDR3 size: 15 residues. Looked up from germline, CDR1 is MDHEN and CDR2 is SYDVKM. V lost 6 bases, J lost 3 bases, and 17 bases lay in between. This chain's CDR3 is CASSLSGGWDTEAFF. The CDR3 DNA follows: TGTGCCAGCAGCCTTAGTGGGGGTTGGGACACTGAAGCTTTCTTT.